The 19 T cell receptor beta chains below were found in one sample sequenced in a study of T cells in Graves' hyperthyroidism and ophthalmopathy. TCR beta CDR3 regions were amplified from RNA. First-round RT-PCR of the TCR CDR3 relied on the HTBI primer set. TCRdb recomputed calls from the multiplex PCR reads with MiXCR, one row per CDR3 protein. In the table there are around 500,000 distinct CDR3 sequences, roughly 14% of which are singletons. Sequenced sample: blood. The receptor source for this set is a young woman with Graves' hyperthyroidism.

This clonotype was seen only a few times. CDR3 amino acids: CASSITQGNEKLFF. In DNA form, the CDR3 reads TGTGCCAGTAGTATTACCCAGGGTAATGAAAAACTGTTTTTT. The V call is TRBV19, the J call TRBJ1-4; weak D call: TRBD1 (5 bases). This CDR3 is built from 14 residues. V shed 3 bases and J shed 4 bases, with 9 bases lying between them. Germline CDR1 LNHDA, CDR2 SQIVND (reference sequence).

This clonotype was counted at least ten times. The chain employs TRBV27 and TRBJ2-5; D remains unclear. Trimming cost V 4 bases and J 5 bases, with 11 bases left between them. The CDR3 is 13 residues long. Germline V lookup: CDR1 MNHEY, CDR2 SMNVEV (reference sequence). CDR3 sequence (DNA): TGTGCCAGCAGTTCGACAATCATGGAGACCCAGTACTTC. It is translated as CASSSTIMETQYF.

The rearrangement links TRBV6-2 or TRBV6-3 to TRBJ2-5, with 13 positions matching TRBD2. Per germline, CDR1 MNHEY and CDR2 SVGEGT. This CDR3 has 13 amino acids. Here the CDR3 DNA reads TGTAGGACTAGCGGGGGCATACAAGAGACCCAGTACTTC. This translates into CRTSGGIQETQYF.

At least ten counts were recorded for this clonotype. The chain carries TRBV2 and TRBJ2-2; 8 bases are a match to TRBD2. Trimming cost V 6 bases and J 2 bases; bases outside gene matches: 2. The CDR3 has 14 residues. Germline V gives CDR1 SNHLY, CDR2 FYNNEI. CDR3: CASRLAVNTGELFF. In nucleotides, the CDR3 is TGTGCCAGCAGACTAGCGGTAAACACCGGGGAGCTGTTTTTT. Using reference TRBV2 and TRBJ2-2 for the parts outside the CDR3, the full variable domain is EPEVTQTPSHQVTQMGQEVILRCVPISNHLYFYWYRQILGQKVEFLVSFYNNEISEKSEIFDDQFSVERPDGSNFTLKIRSTKLEDSAMYFCASRLAVNTGELFFGEGSRLTVL.

This chain joins TRBV7-9 and TRBJ1-2, with D perhaps TRBD1 (6 bases). The CDR3 sequence is 13 residues long. The germline V and J ends were trimmed by 4 bases and 8 bases, with 14 bases remaining between them. Germline V CDR1 and CDR2: SEHNR, FQNEAQ (reference sequence). The CDR3 region is CASSSGTTGGYTF. CDR3 DNA: TGTGCCAGCAGCTCGGGGACAACCGGCGGCTACACCTTC.

V is TRBV4-1 and J is TRBJ1-4; 9 nucleotides agree with TRBD1. The germline gives CDR1 MGHRA, CDR2 YSYEKL. There are 16 residues in the CDR3. V lost 0 bases, J lost 7 bases, and 6 bases stayed unmatched. The CDR3 reads CASSQDWGQGFEKLFF. For the CDR3, the DNA is TGCGCCAGCAGCCAAGACTGGGGACAGGGATTTGAAAAACTGTTTTTT.

This clonotype was counted many times. This chain uses TRBV5-5 with TRBJ2-5; TRBD1 matches 7 bases. From germline, CDR1 is SGHKS and CDR2 YYEKEE (reference sequence). The CDR3 extends over 14 amino acids. The V and J ends lost 3 bases and 4 bases, in that order; junction bases with no gene match: 6. The CDR3 sequence: CASSSRQGLETQYF. Here the CDR3 DNA reads TGTGCCAGCAGCTCGAGACAGGGTCTAGAGACCCAGTACTTC.

This clonotype was seen only a few times. In DNA, the CDR3 is TGTGCCGGATGGACCGCCCCGAACACCGGGGAGCTGTTTTTT. This encodes CAGWTAPNTGELFF. J is TRBJ2-2 and V is TRBV6-1, with D hard to call. CDR3 size: 14 residues. Between the trimmed V and J ends, which lost 11 bases and 0 bases, there was a span of 13 bases. From germline, CDR1 is MNHNS and CDR2 SASEGT.

The rearrangement links TRBV30 to TRBJ2-7; D not resolved. Trimming removed 6 bases from V and 3 bases from J, with 15 bases in between. CDR3 length equals 13 residues. Per the germline V gene, CDR1 is GTSNPN and CDR2 is SVGIG (reference sequence). CDR3 coding DNA: TGTGCCTGTCGTTCTGGGGTTAACTACGAGCAGTACTTC. Protein sequence: CACRSGVNYEQYF.

This clonotype was counted many times. The chain is built from TRBV27 and TRBJ1-1; perhaps TRBD1 as D (5 bases). Trimming cost V 4 bases and J 2 bases, with 14 bases left between them. There are 15 residues in the CDR3. Germline V gene lookup returns CDR1 MNHEY and CDR2 SMNVEV (reference sequence). CDR3 protein: CASSSGGGFNTEAFF. The CDR3 region has the DNA TGTGCCAGCAGTTCGGGGGGGGGATTCAACACTGAAGCTTTCTTT.

Many counts were recorded for this clonotype. The V call is TRBV12-3 or TRBV12-4, the J call TRBJ1-2; the D is unclear. The V end was cut by 5 bases, the J end by 4 bases, with 23 bases between. This CDR3 spans 17 amino acids. CDR3 residues: CASSTVQPGSLTYGYTF. CDR3 DNA sequence: TGTGCCAGCAGTACCGTACAGCCCGGGTCGCTAACCTATGGCTACACCTTC.

As concerns this clonotype: One junction end does not reproduce the germline sequence, and a read error may be involved. The gene calls are TRBV12-3 or TRBV12-4 and TRBJ2-1; 11 nucleotides match TRBD2. This CDR3 contains 14 residues. Here the CDR3 DNA reads TGTGCCAGCAGTATAGCGGGAGGGCCAACTGAGCAGTTCTTC. Translating gives CASSIAGGPTEQFF.

There are many counts of this clonotype. CDR3 DNA sequence: TGTGCCAGCAGCCAAGAAGTGGGGACAGCTCACGAGCAGTACTTC. This gives the protein CASSQEVGTAHEQYF. This rearrangement joins TRBV3-1 to TRBJ2-7, with TRBD1 identical over 7 bases. V trimming: 0 bases; J trimming: 5 bases; junction bases outside the gene matches: 7. From germline, CDR1 is LGHDT and CDR2 YNNKEL (reference sequence). The CDR3 loop spans 15 amino acids.

Regarding this clonotype: A much larger clone differs from this one at a single base, so this may be a read error. The chain employs TRBV6-2 or TRBV6-3 and TRBJ2-2, with D unclear. Germline V gene lookup returns CDR1 MNHEY and CDR2 SVGEGT. V gave up 4 bases and J gave up 5 bases, with 17 bases separating them. This CDR3 is 16 amino acids long. The CDR3 is CASSCSRTKDTGELFF. For the CDR3, the DNA is TGTGCCAGCAGTTGCTCGAGAACAAAGGATACCGGGGAGCTGTTTTTT.

The chain combines TRBV20-1 with TRBJ2-2; 10 positions match TRBD2. CDR1 is DFQATT, CDR2 SNEGSKA, per germline (reference sequence). The CDR3 length is 15 residues. The junction had 5 bases not matched to a gene; V was cut back by 6 bases and J by 1 base. The CDR3 here is CSAPRLAGNTGELFF. CDR3 nucleotide sequence: TGCAGTGCCCCCCGACTAGCGGGGAACACCGGGGAGCTGTTTTTT.

This chain uses TRBV18 with TRBJ2-5, with 8 bases lining up with TRBD1. CDR3 length equals 16 residues. Trimming took 0 bases from V and 4 from J; bases not matched to a gene: 7. Germline values: CDR1 KGHSH, CDR2 LQKENI. The CDR3 DNA reads as TGTGCCAGCTCACCACCCACCCAGGGGGCGCGAGAGACCCAGTACTTC. Protein product: CASSPPTQGARETQYF. The variable domain in full, with the rest retrieved from reference TRBV18 and TRBJ2-5, is NAGVMQNPRHLVRRRGQEARLRCSPMKGHSHVYWYRQLPEEGLKFMVYLQKENIIDESGMPKERFSAEFPKEGPSILRIQQVVRGDSAAYFCASSPPTQGARETQYFGPGTRLLVL.

The chain is built from TRBV5-1 and TRBJ1-1; 9 bases map to TRBD1. Germline V lookup: CDR1 SGHRS, CDR2 YFSETQ. The CDR3 extends over 17 amino acids. V was clipped by 0 bases and J by 4 bases; unmatched bases: 10. CDR3 in DNA: TGCGCCAGCAGCTTGGAGACAGGGGGGATGAGGGGCACTGAAGCTTTCTTT. Residues: CASSLETGGMRGTEAFF.

This clonotype was seen at least ten times. The chain has TRBV20-1 and TRBJ2-6, with D tentatively TRBD2 (5 bases). Germline CDR1 is DFQATT and CDR2 is SNEGSKA (reference sequence). The CDR3 extends over 15 amino acids. V dropped 3 bases and J dropped 1 base, with 10 bases sitting between them. CDR3 region: CSASSGRSGANVLTF. The CDR3 nucleotides are TGCAGTGCTAGTTCGGGGAGATCTGGGGCCAACGTCCTGACTTTC.

This clonotype occurred many times. The rearrangement uses TRBV2 and TRBJ1-4; 9 bases align to TRBD1. The CDR3 runs to 16 residues. The germline CDR1 and CDR2 sequences are SNHLY and FYNNEI. Trimming took 6 bases from V and 7 from J; bases not matched to a gene: 12. CDR3 in DNA: TGTGCCAGCAGCCCCCCCACCGGGACAGGGTTTGAAAAACTGTTTTTT. It encodes CASSPPTGTGFEKLFF.